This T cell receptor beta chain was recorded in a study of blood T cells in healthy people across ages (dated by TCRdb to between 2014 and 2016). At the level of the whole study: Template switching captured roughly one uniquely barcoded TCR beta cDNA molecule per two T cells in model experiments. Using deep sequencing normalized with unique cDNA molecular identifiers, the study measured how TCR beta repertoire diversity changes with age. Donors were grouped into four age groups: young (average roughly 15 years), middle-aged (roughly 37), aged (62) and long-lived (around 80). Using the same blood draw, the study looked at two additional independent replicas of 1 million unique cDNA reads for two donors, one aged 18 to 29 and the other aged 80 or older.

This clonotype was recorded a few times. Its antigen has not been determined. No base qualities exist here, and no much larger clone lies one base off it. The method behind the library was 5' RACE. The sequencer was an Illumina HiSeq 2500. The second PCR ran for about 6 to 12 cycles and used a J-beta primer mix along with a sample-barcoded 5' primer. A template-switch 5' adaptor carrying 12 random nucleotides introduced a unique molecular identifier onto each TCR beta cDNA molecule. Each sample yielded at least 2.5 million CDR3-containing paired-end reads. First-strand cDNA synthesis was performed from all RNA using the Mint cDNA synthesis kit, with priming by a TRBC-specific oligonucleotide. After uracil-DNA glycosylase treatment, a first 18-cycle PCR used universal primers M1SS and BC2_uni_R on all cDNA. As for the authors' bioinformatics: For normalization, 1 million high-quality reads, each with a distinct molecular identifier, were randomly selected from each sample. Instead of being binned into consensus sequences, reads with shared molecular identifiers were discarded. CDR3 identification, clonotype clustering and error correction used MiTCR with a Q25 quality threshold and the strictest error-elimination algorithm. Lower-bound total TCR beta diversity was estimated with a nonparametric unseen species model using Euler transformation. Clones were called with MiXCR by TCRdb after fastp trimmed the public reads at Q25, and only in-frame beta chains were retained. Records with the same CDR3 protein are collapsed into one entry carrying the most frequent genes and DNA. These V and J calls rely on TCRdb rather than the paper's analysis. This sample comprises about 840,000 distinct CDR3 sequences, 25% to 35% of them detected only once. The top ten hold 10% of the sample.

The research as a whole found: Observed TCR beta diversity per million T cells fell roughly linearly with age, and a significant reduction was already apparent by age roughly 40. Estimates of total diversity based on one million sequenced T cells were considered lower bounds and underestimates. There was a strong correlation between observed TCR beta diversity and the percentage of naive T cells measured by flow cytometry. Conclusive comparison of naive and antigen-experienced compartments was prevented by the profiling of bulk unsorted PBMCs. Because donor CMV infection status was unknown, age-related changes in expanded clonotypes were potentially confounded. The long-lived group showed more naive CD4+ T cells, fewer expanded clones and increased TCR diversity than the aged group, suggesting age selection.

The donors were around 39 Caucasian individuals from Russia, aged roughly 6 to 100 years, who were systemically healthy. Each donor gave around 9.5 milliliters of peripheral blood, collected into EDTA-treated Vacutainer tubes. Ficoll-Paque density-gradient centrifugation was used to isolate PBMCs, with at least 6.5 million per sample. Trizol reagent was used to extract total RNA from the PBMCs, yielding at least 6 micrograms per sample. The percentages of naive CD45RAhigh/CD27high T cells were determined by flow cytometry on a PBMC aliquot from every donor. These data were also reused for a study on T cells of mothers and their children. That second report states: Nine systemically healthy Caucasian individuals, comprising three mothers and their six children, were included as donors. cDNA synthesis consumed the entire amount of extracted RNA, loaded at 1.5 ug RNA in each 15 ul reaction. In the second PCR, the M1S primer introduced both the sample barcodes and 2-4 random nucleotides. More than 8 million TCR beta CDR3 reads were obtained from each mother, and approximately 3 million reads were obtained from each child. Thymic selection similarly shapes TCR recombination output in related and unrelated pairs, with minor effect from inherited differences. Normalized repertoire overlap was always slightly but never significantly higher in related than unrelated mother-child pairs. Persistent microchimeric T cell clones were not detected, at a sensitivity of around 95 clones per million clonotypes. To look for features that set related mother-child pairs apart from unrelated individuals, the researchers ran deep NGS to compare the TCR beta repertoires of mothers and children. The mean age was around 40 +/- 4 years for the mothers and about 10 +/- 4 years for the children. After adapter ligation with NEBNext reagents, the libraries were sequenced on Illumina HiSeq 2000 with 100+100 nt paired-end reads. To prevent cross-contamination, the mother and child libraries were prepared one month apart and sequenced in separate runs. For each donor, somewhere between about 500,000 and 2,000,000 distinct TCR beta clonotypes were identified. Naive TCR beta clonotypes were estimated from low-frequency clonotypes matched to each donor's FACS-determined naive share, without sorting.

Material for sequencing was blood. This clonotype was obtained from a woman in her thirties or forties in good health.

The encoded CDR3 is CASSYPGGAGETQYF. The DNA sequence is as follows: TGTGCCAGCAGTTACCCTGGGGGGGCTGGGGAGACCCAGTACTTC. The chain uses TRBV6-6 and TRBJ2-5, and the D gene may be TRBD2, 7 bases matching. V is clipped by 2 bases and J by 5 bases, and the sequence between their germline boundaries is 15 bases long. Reading from cysteine to phenylalanine, the CDR3 counts 15 amino acids. Kept here is only the CDR3 DNA, which spans 45 bases and is read in frame from base 1. The germline V gene encodes CDR1 MNHNY and CDR2 SVGAGI (reference sequence).